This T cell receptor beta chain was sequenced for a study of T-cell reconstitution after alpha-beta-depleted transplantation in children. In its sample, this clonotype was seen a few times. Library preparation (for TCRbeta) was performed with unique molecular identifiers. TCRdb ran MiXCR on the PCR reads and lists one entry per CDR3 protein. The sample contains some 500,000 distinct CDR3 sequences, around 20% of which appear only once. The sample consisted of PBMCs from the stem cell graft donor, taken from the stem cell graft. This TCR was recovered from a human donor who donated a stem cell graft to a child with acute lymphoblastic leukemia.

The CDR3 DNA is TGTGCCAGCGCTATGGGCGGGAGGTACACAGATACGCAGTATTTT. This translates into CASAMGGRYTDTQYF. J is TRBJ2-3 and V is TRBV27; 8 positions agree with TRBD2. Germline loops: CDR1 MNHEY, CDR2 SMNVEV (reference sequence). Germline trimming cut 8 bases from V and 2 bases from J; bases unmatched to any gene: 9. The CDR3 has 15 residues.